These 17 T cell receptor beta chains were all obtained from the same sample, sequenced in a study of identifying expanded T cells in peripheral blood. Profiling relied on immunoSEQ multiplex PCR, and the TCRdb table lists in-frame clones only, not all of them. Of some 78,000 clones in the sample, roughly 81% are singletons; the top ten hold roughly 18%. The sample consisted of blood. The receptors here all came from a person aged 18-69 years in good health.

This CDR3 is CASKPTGGSRGYTF. CDR3 coding DNA: TGTGCCAGCAAACCTACAGGGGGCTCGAGAGGCTACACCTTC. V usage is TRBV27 and J usage is TRBJ1-2; TRBD1 matches 9 bases. The CDR3 contains 14 residues. From germline, CDR1 is MNHEY and CDR2 SMNVEV (reference sequence). V gave up 7 bases and J gave up 8 bases; unmatched junction bases: 11.

In this sample, this clone turned up once. This sequence joins TRBV4-3 and TRBJ2-1; perhaps TRBD1 as D (6 bases). The CDR3 is made up of 16 amino acids. Per the germline V gene, CDR1 is LGHNA and CDR2 is YSLEER. Trimming stripped 1 base from V and 9 bases from J, with 19 bases between. CDR3 sequence reads: CASSQVLGAPPSEQFF. DNA for the CDR3: TGCGCCAGCAGCCAAGTATTGGGGGCCCCCCCCAGTGAGCAGTTCTTC.

This chain uses TRBV5-1 with TRBJ1-4, with a tentative D call TRBD1 (6 bases). The germline CDR1 and CDR2 sequences are SGHRS and YFSETQ. Between the trimmed V and J ends, which lost 0 bases and 0 bases, there was a span of 6 bases. The CDR3 is made up of 15 amino acids. In DNA form, the CDR3 reads TGCGCCAGCAGCTTGGGGACAGCAACTAATGAAAAACTGTTTTTT. Encoded protein: CASSLGTATNEKLFF.

The V gene is TRBV9, the J gene TRBJ2-1; 9 bases are shared with TRBD2. The trim removed 0 bases at V and 4 bases at J, leaving 2 bases unmatched. The germline V gene encodes CDR1 SGDLS and CDR2 YYNGEE. This CDR3 has 15 residues. CDR3 in amino acids: CASSVGLAEYNEQFF. CDR3 bases: TGTGCCAGCAGCGTAGGACTAGCGGAATACAATGAGCAGTTCTTC.

On this clone: A read error likely explains this, since a far larger clone differs by one base. The chain recombines TRBV5-8 with TRBJ1-5, with 7 bases matching TRBD1. Per the germline V gene, CDR1 is SGHTS and CDR2 is YDEGEE. The ends lost 4 bases at V and 5 bases at J; junction bases unmatched: 12. The CDR3 has 16 residues. The CDR3 region has the DNA TGTGCCAGCAGCCAAGACAGGGACAGCTCTTATCAGCCCCAGCATTTT. Residues: CASSQDRDSSYQPQHF.

The chain couples TRBV10-3 to TRBJ1-5; D may be TRBD1 (5 bases). The CDR3 totals 13 residues. Germline CDR1 and CDR2: ENHRY and SYGVKD. Trimming took 0 bases from V and 7 from J, leaving 7 bases between them. The CDR3 nucleotides are TGTGCCATCAGTGAGTCGACAGTACAGCCCCAGCATTTT. Protein product: CAISESTVQPQHF.

This clone was counted once. The chain couples TRBV18 to TRBJ2-3; D gene ambiguous. V lost 4 bases and J 2 bases, leaving 4 bases between the germline ends. The CDR3 contains 12 residues. The germline V gene has CDR1 KGHSH and CDR2 LQKENI. CDR3 amino acids: CASSLSTDTQYF. The CDR3 nucleotides are TGTGCCAGCTCACTTTCCACAGATACGCAGTATTTT.

This chain links TRBV7-9 with TRBJ1-4, with a weak D call TRBD1 (5 bases). The CDR3 is made up of 17 amino acids. The V end lost 0 bases, the J end lost 8 bases, and 19 bases lay between the germline ends. Looked up from germline, CDR1 is SEHNR and CDR2 is FQNEAQ (reference sequence). The CDR3 here is CASSLATGTGILEKLFF. The CDR3 DNA is TGTGCCAGCAGCTTAGCCACGGGGACGGGAATTTTAGAAAAACTGTTTTTT.

A note on this clone: No DNA is shown, since the ends of the CDR3 on it are uncertain; the CDR3 is the one TCRdb lists. The chain recombines TRBV27 with TRBJ2-3; the D call TRBD2 from the table was never checked on the DNA. In germline, CDR1 is MNHEY, CDR2 SMNVEV (reference sequence). The CDR3 comprises 13 residues, both ends counted. The CDR3 loop reads CASSFASGTLYTF.

This clone is a singleton in its sample. V usage is TRBV25-1 and J usage is TRBJ2-5, with TRBD2 as a possible D gene (5 bases). Between the trimmed V and J ends, which lost 3 bases and 5 bases, there was a span of 13 bases. The germline CDR1 and CDR2 sequences are MGHDK and SYGVNS. The CDR3 is made up of 14 amino acids. CDR3 nucleotides: TGTGCCAGCAGTGACCCGGGGAGAGGGGAGACCCAGTACTTC. It translates to CASSDPGRGETQYF.

The chain is built from TRBV14 and TRBJ2-3; D not resolved. CDR1 SGHDN and CDR2 FVKESK come from the germline V gene. The V end was cut by 4 bases, the J end by 2 bases, with 7 bases between. The CDR3 is made up of 13 amino acids. CDR3 region: CASSLAPTDTQYF. CDR3 DNA sequence: TGTGCCAGCAGCCTAGCACCCACAGATACGCAGTATTTT. Combining the CDR3 with reference TRBV14 and TRBJ2-3 gives the whole variable domain EAGVTQFPSHSVIEKGQTVTLRCDPISGHDNLYWYRRVMGKEIKFLLHFVKESKQDESGMPNNRFLAERTGGTYSTLKVQPAELEDSGVYFCASSLAPTDTQYFGPGTRLTVL.

CDR3 bases: TGTGCCAGCAGTTTATCGAACAGGGGTTGGAACGAGCAGTACTTC. As protein: CASSLSNRGWNEQYF. The chain carries TRBV27 and TRBJ2-7; TRBD1 matches 7 bases. Trimming at V came to 0 bases and at J to 5 bases, leaving 7 bases not matched to a gene. Germline loops: CDR1 MNHEY, CDR2 SMNVEV (reference sequence). The CDR3 spans 15 residues.

V usage is TRBV5-1 and J usage is TRBJ1-4; D call uncertain. V lost 4 bases and J 2 bases, leaving 9 bases between the germline ends. Germline CDR1 and CDR2: SGHRS and YFSETQ. The CDR3 totals 14 residues. The CDR3 reads CASSPGGTNEKLFF. The CDR3 nucleotides read TGCGCCAGCAGCCCGGGAGGGACTAATGAAAAACTGTTTTTT.

The chain employs TRBV19 and TRBJ1-2, with D possibly being TRBD1 (6 bases). The CDR3 sequence is 13 residues long. Germline CDR1 LNHDA, CDR2 SQIVND (reference sequence). Trimming pared 0 bases from V and 6 bases from J, leaving 8 bases between. The CDR3 region has the DNA TGTGCCAGTAGTATAGACAGGGGACATGGCTACACCTTC. This gives the protein CASSIDRGHGYTF. The full variable domain, its missing parts supplied by reference TRBV19 and TRBJ1-2, is DGGITQSPKYLFRKEGQNVTLSCEQNLNHDAMYWYRQDPGQGLRLIYYSQIVNDFQKGDIAEGYSVSREKKESFPLTVTSAQKNPTAFYLCASSIDRGHGYTFGSGTRLTVV.

The genes are TRBV9 and TRBJ2-1, with D possibly being TRBD2 (6 bases). The V end lost 4 bases, the J end lost 5 bases, and 13 bases lay between the germline ends. The CDR3 spans 14 residues. CDR1 and CDR2 from the germline V gene are SGDLS and YYNGEE. CDR3 region: CASSTGTPDNEQFF. In DNA, the CDR3 is TGTGCCAGCAGCACCGGGACTCCCGACAATGAGCAGTTCTTC.

The chain joins TRBV7-3 to TRBJ2-3; the match to TRBD2 covers 10 bases. The J segment lost 5 bases and the V segment lost 3 bases, leaving 8 bases of the junction unmatched. The CDR3 is 16 amino acids. Germline lookup yields CDR1 SGHTA and CDR2 FQGTGA. This CDR3 is CASSFRAGGPEDTQYF. The CDR3 bases are TGTGCCAGCAGCTTCCGAGCGGGAGGGCCCGAAGATACGCAGTATTTT.

The chain couples TRBV11-2 to TRBJ2-7; D is uncertain. V shed 2 bases and J shed 4 bases, with 12 bases lying between them. The CDR3 runs to 14 residues. Germline CDR1 is SGHAT and CDR2 is FQNNGV. The CDR3 sequence: CASSLQEYLYEQYF. The DNA for the CDR3 is TGTGCCAGCAGCTTACAGGAGTACTTGTACGAGCAGTACTTC.